The next 3 T cell receptor beta chains were all read from a single sample in a study of identical twins. TCRdb re-analysed the 5' RACE reads in MiXCR, keeping a single row per CDR3 protein. The sample has some 730,000 distinct CDR3 sequences, 15% to 20% seen once. In addition, the sample was reused for a study of T cells expressing NK-cell markers.

The sample comprised PBMCs. The receptor source for this set is a woman between 18 and 29 years old in good health.

This clonotype was seen only a few times. The chain is built from TRBV30 and TRBJ1-2; 7 bases are shared with TRBD1. The germline CDR1 and CDR2 sequences are GTSNPN and SVGIG (reference sequence). The CDR3 spans 14 residues. The CDR3 region is CAYRGDASNYGYTF. The CDR3, as DNA: TGTGCATACAGGGGAGACGCGTCTAACTATGGCTACACCTTC.

The V call is TRBV5-4, the J call TRBJ2-3; D gene unclear. V gave up 4 bases and J gave up 5 bases, with 8 bases separating them. The germline V gene has CDR1 SGHNT and CDR2 YYREEE (reference sequence). The CDR3 extends over 12 amino acids. CDR3: CASSPWGDTQYF. The CDR3 DNA reads TGTGCCAGCAGCCCTTGGGGAGATACGCAGTATTTT.

This clonotype was detected many times. The V gene is TRBV27, the J gene TRBJ2-5; 7 bases are a match to TRBD2. This CDR3 region has 13 residues. Germline CDR1 is MNHEY and CDR2 is SMNVEV (reference sequence). The trim removed 4 bases at V and 5 bases at J, leaving 4 bases unmatched. The DNA of the CDR3 is TGTGCCAGCAGTTCCGGGGGAGGGGAGACCCAGTACTTC. As protein: CASSSGGGETQYF.